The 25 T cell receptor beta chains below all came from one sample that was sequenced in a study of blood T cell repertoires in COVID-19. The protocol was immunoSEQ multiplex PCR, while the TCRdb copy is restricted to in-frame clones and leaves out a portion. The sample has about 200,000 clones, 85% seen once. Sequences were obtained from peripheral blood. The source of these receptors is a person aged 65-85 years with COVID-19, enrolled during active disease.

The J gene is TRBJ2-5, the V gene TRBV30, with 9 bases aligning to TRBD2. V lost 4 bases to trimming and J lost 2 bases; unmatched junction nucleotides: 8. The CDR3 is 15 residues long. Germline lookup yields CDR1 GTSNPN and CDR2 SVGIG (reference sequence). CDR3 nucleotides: TGTGCCTGGACCCTTGGGACTAGCTTGCAAGAGACCCAGTACTTC. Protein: CAWTLGTSLQETQYF.

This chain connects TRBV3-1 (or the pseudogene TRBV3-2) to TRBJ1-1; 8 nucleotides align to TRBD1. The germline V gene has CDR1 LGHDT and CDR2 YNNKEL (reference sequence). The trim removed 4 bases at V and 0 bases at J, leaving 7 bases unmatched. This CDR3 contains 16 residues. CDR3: CASSRGTGTMNTEAFF. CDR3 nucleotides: TGTGCCAGCAGCCGTGGGACAGGAACTATGAACACTGAAGCTTTCTTT.

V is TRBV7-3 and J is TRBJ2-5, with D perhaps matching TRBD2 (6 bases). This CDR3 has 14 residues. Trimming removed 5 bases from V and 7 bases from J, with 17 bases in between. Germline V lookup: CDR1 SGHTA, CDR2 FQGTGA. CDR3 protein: CASSPGGYGGTQYF. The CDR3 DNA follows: TGTGCCAGCAGCCCAGGTGGATACGGGGGGACCCAGTACTTC.

CDR3 DNA: TGTGCCACCCAACGACTATTTACAGGGGAAGGCTACACCTTC. The encoded protein is CATQRLFTGEGYTF. The chain recombines TRBV28 with TRBJ1-2; 7 bases map to TRBD1. The V and J ends lost 10 bases and 8 bases, in that order; junction bases with no gene match: 16. Germline V CDR1 and CDR2: MDHEN, SYDVKM. CDR3 length equals 14 residues.

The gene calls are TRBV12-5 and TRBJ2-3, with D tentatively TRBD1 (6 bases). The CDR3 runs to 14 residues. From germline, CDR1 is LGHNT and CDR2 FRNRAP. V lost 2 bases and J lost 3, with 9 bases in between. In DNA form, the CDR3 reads TGTGCTAGTGGTTTGACGAGGGGGACAGATACGCAGTATTTT. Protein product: CASGLTRGTDTQYF.

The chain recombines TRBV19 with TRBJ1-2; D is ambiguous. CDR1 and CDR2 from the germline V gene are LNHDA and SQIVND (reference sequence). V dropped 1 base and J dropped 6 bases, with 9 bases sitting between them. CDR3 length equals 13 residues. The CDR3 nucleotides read TGTGCCAGTAGTATAGGGAGGACGGATGGCTACACCTTC. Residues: CASSIGRTDGYTF.

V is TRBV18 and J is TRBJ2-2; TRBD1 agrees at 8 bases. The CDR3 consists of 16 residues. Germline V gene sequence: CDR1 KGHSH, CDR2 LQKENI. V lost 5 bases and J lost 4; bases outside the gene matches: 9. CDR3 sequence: CASSTGGLRSTGELFF. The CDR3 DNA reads TGTGCCAGCTCAACAGGGGGGCTCCGGAGCACCGGGGAGCTGTTTTTT.

This CDR3 reads CASSGGIGLFF. The DNA of the CDR3 is TGTGCCAGCAGTGGAGGGATAGGACTGTTTTTT. The chain combines TRBV11-2 with TRBJ1-4; D is uncertain. CDR3 size: 11 residues. V gave up 6 bases and J gave up 13 bases, with 12 bases separating them. The germline gives CDR1 SGHAT, CDR2 FQNNGV. Looking up the rest from reference TRBV11-2 and TRBJ1-4 gives the full variable domain: EAGVAQSPRYKIIEKRQSVAFWCNPISGHATLYWYQQILGQGPKLLIQFQNNGVVDDSQLPKDRFSAERLKGVDSTLKIQPAKLEDSAVYLCASSGGIGLFFGSGTQLSVL.

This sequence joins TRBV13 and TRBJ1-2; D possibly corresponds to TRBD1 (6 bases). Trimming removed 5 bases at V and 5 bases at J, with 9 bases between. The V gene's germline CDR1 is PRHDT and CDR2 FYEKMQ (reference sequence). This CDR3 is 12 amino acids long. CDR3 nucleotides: TGTGCCAGCAGCCAGGACAGTTATGGCTACACCTTC. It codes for CASSQDSYGYTF.

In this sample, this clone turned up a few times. The CDR3 nucleotides read TGTGCCAGCTCAGCAGGGGGGTCCTACGAGCAGTACTTC. This translates into CASSAGGSYEQYF. The chain combines TRBV18 with TRBJ2-7; tentative D call: TRBD1 (7 bases). CDR3 length: 13 residues. V shed 5 bases and J shed 1 base, with 9 bases lying between them. CDR1 and CDR2 (germline): KGHSH, LQKENI.

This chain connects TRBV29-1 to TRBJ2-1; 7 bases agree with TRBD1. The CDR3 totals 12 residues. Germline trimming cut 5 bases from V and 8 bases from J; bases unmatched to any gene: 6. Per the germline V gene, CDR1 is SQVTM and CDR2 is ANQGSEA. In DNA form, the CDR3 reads TGCAGCGTTAAAAACAGGGGACATGAGCAGTTCTTC. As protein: CSVKNRGHEQFF.

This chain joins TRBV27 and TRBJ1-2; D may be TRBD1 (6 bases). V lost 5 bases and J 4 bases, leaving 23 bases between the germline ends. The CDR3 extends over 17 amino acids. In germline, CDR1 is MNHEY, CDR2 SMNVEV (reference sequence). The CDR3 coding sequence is TGTGCCAGCAGTGGTCGGACTTCGGGGGGCCAGAGCTATGGCTACACCTTC. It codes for CASSGRTSGGQSYGYTF.

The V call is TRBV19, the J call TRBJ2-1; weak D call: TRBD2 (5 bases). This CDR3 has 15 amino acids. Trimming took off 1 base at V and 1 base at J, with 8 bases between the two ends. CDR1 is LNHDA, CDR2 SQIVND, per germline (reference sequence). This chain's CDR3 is CASSIVGVSYNEQFF. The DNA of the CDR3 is TGTGCCAGTAGTATAGTCGGGGTATCCTACAATGAGCAGTTCTTC.

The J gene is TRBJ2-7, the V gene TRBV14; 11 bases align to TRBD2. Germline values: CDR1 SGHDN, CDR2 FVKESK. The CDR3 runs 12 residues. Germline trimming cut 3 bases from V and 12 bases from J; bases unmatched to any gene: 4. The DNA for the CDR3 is TGTGCCAGCAGCCAGACTAGCGGGAAGGGGTACTTC. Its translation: CASSQTSGKGYF.

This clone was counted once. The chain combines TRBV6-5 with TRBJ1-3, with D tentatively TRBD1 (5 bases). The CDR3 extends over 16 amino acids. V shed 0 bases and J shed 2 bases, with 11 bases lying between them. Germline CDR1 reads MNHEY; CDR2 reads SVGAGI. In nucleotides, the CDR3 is TGTGCCAGCAGTTACTCGGGACTAAACCCTGGAAACACCATATATTTT. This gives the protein CASSYSGLNPGNTIYF.

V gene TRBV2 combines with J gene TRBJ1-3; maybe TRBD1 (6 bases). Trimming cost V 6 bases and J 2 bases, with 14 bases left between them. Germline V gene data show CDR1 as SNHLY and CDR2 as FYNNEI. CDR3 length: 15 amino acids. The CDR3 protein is CASSPQGVAGNTIYF. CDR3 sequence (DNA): TGTGCCAGCAGCCCACAGGGAGTGGCTGGAAACACCATATATTTT.

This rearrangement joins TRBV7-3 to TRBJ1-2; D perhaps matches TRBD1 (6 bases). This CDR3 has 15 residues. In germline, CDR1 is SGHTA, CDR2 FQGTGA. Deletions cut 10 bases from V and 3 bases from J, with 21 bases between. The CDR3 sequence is CANHPGAGVYYGYTF. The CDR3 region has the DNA TGTGCCAACCACCCAGGGGCAGGGGTCTACTATGGCTACACCTTC.

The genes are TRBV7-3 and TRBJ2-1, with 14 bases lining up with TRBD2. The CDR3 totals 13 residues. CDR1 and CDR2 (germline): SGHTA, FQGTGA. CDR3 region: CEGTSGSYNEQFF. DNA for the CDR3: TGTGAGGGGACTAGCGGGAGCTACAATGAGCAGTTCTTC.

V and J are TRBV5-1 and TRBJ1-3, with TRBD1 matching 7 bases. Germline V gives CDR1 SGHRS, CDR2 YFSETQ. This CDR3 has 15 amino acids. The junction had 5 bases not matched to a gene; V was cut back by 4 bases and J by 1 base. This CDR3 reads CASSPQGQSGNTIYF. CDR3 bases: TGCGCCAGCAGCCCCCAGGGACAGTCTGGAAACACCATATATTTT.

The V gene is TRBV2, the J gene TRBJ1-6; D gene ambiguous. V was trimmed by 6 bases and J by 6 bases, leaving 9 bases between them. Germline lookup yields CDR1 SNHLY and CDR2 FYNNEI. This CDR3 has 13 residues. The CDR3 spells CASRSAINSPLHF. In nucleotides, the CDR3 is TGTGCCAGCAGAAGCGCAATTAATTCACCCCTCCACTTT.

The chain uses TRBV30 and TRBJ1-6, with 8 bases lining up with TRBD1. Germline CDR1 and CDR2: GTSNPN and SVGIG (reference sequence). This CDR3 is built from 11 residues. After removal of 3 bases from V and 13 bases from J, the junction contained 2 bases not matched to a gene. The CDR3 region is CAWRDREPLHF. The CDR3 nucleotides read TGTGCCTGGAGGGACAGGGAGCCCCTCCACTTT.

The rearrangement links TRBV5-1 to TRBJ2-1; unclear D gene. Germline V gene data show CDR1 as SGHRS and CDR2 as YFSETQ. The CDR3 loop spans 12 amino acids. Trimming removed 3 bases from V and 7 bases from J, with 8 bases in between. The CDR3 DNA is TGCGCCAGCAGCTCCCTAACTAATGAGCAGTTCTTC. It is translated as CASSSLTNEQFF.

The CDR3 DNA is TGTGCCAGCAGCTTACTCGCCAGACAAGATACGCAGTATTTT. As protein: CASSLLARQDTQYF. The chain has TRBV11-2 and TRBJ2-3; no clear D gene. Trimming removed 2 bases from V and 5 bases from J, with 11 bases in between. This CDR3 has 14 residues. Germline CDR1 is SGHAT and CDR2 is FQNNGV.

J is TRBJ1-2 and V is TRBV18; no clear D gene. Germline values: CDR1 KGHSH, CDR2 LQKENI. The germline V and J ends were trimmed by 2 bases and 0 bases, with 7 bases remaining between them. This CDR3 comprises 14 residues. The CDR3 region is CASSPKETNYGYTF. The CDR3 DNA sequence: TGTGCCAGCTCACCAAAGGAGACTAACTATGGCTACACCTTC.

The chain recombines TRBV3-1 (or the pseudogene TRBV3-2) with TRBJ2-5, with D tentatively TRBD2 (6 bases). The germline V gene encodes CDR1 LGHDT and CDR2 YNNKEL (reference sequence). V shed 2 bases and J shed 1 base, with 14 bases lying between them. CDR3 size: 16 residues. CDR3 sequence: CASSQFLGGVQETQYF. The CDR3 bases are TGTGCCAGCAGCCAATTTTTAGGAGGGGTCCAAGAGACCCAGTACTTC.